This note documents a single T cell receptor beta chain sequence. Its recognized antigen is unknown. The sample holds no much larger clone one base away, and base qualities are not on file. The record originates from a study of shared clonotypes between healthy human individuals (dated by TCRdb to about 2020). For the wider study: The cohort comprised a couple of women and a few men aged 18 to 49 years. Between about 0.85 and 9.5 billion PBMCs per donor were obtained by leukapheresis. Per donor, three plates each were used for CD4 naive and CD4 memory, two for CD8 naive, and one for CD8 memory. Different laboratories and diverse techniques were used to prepare libraries and sequence TCR repertoires, to increase sequencing depth and limit assay-specific biases. To estimate repertoire size and how much clonotype sharing occurs between individuals, the study deeply sequenced the blood TCR repertoires of about 5 healthy adults. Broader findings and caveats from the paper: Estimated clonotype richness was generally larger for naive than for memory subsets. Sharing across a few donors was observed for around 5% of naive CD4, under 4% of naive CD8, 2% to 2.5% of memory CD4, and around 0.42% of memory CD8 clonotypes. Sampling was restricted to blood, and TCR repertoires in tissue are likely to differ from TCR repertoires in blood. Rarefaction of sorted-subset datasets indicated incomplete sequencing despite the large sequencing depth. Compared with non-shared clonotypes, clonotypes shared by all four sorted-subset donors had higher generation probabilities. Based on pairwise subsampling, the degree of clonotype sharing among donors was expected to be affected by sequencing depth. Because the study included a small number of donors, the genetic and exposure-history diversity represented was limited.

Using the deep immunoSEQ assay, TCR CDR3 regions were amplified from genomic DNA by multiplex PCR. Extracted genomic DNA from each cell subset was spread evenly across all wells of several immunoSEQ 96-well plates, with each plate serving as a replicate. For sorted subsets, each replicate PCR was loaded with roughly 190 ng genomic DNA, equivalent to 25,000 to 30,000 T cell genomes. The purified libraries were quantified using a Qubit 3.0 fluorometer, sized with a Bioanalyzer 2100, and then quantified again using the KAPA Library Quantification kit. Each immunoSEQ 96-well plate was sequenced on its own single-read 150-cycle Illumina NextSeq 550 flow cell. Per the authors' processing: Because the immunoSEQ output included only junctional sequences and no quality scores, the filtering could not be the same as the filtering used for full-length reads. To assign V/J genes and CDR3, sequences were annotated against IMGT germline references using PyIR, a Python wrapper for IgBLAST v1.9. Reads with weak V/J assignments (E-value above 1e-6), missing CDR3, stop codons, out-of-frame junctions, or ambiguous translated residues were removed. A V3J clonotype was defined by an identical inferred V gene, J gene, and CDR3 amino acid sequence. To compute the percentage overlap between repertoires, the number of shared unique clonotypes was divided by the size of the smaller repertoire. RTK rarefaction, the Chao1 estimator, and Recon v2.1 estimates of unobserved clonotypes were used to assess repertoire richness. Generation probabilities were computed with OLGA for all TCRbeta clonotypes obtained by the gDNA method from several donors. TCRdb holds this immuneACCESS table with in-frame rearrangements only. Some clones are missing; in checked studies, unresolved V genes explain under half, and the rest has no known cause. That table supplies the V and J calls and clone size; D and trimming were determined from the DNA. The sample table holds hundreds of thousands of clones, of which approximately 95% were seen once. The leading ten clones occupy approximately 0.06% of the sample.

The donors were healthy, HIV-negative adults who had no recently reported acute infections or vaccinations. All donors were Caucasian adults living in Nashville, Tennessee, USA. Magnetic negative selection was used to enrich CD4+ T cells, after which naive cells were positively selected on CD45RA and the negative fraction became the memory subset. Blood was obtained by leukapheresis, after which PBMCs were separated by Ficoll-Histopaque density gradient centrifugation and cryopreserved in liquid nitrogen vapor phase. Purity and quantity of every magnetically sorted T cell population were checked by analytical flow cytometry. Each sorted fraction had its genomic DNA isolated and then quantified by UV absorbance on a Nanodrop 2000c. CDR1 LGHNA and CDR2 YSLEER are derived from the germline V gene. The CDR3 covers 11 residues, taking in both the cysteine and the phenylalanine. The only DNA kept is the CDR3, 33 bases in frame from the first base. V is cut by 3 bases and J by 5 bases, and the space between the germline ends is 4 bases.

The clonotype was recovered from a woman in her thirties in good health. The sequencing input was naive CD4+ T cells sorted from blood. Explained via the paper, the cell subset or site label denotes: CD45RA+ positively selected. The sequence joins TRBV4-3 to TRBJ2-5, with the D gene not confidently named. The nucleotide sequence reads as follows: TGCGCCAGCAGCCAGAGGGAGACCCAGTACTTC. Protein translation: CASSQRETQYF.